This T cell receptor beta chain was observed in a study of cytomegalovirus exposure and HLA in healthy donors. Concerning this clone itself: Its target is not known.

CDR1 and CDR2 (germline): MNHEY, SVGAGI. CDR3 length equals 16 residues. The V end was cut by 1 base, the J end by 3 bases, with 16 bases between. Broader study findings: There were 150 or so TCR beta chains listed as cytomegalovirus-associated.

PCR was performed using 60 Vbeta and 13 Jbeta primers. This table comes from immunoSEQ multiplex PCR, and its TCRdb copy is limited to in-frame clones, with some not included. The sample holds 150,000 to 200,000 clones, 81% seen once. The receptor was derived from a woman in her late teens or twenties in good health and CMV-seropositive. The rearrangement uses TRBV6-5 and TRBJ2-7; the D is unclear. What was sequenced was PBMCs. DNA for the CDR3: TGTGCCAGCAGTTACTATTTGGCAGGCTCGGTCTACGAGCAGTACTTC. Amino acid sequence: CASSYYLAGSVYEQYF.